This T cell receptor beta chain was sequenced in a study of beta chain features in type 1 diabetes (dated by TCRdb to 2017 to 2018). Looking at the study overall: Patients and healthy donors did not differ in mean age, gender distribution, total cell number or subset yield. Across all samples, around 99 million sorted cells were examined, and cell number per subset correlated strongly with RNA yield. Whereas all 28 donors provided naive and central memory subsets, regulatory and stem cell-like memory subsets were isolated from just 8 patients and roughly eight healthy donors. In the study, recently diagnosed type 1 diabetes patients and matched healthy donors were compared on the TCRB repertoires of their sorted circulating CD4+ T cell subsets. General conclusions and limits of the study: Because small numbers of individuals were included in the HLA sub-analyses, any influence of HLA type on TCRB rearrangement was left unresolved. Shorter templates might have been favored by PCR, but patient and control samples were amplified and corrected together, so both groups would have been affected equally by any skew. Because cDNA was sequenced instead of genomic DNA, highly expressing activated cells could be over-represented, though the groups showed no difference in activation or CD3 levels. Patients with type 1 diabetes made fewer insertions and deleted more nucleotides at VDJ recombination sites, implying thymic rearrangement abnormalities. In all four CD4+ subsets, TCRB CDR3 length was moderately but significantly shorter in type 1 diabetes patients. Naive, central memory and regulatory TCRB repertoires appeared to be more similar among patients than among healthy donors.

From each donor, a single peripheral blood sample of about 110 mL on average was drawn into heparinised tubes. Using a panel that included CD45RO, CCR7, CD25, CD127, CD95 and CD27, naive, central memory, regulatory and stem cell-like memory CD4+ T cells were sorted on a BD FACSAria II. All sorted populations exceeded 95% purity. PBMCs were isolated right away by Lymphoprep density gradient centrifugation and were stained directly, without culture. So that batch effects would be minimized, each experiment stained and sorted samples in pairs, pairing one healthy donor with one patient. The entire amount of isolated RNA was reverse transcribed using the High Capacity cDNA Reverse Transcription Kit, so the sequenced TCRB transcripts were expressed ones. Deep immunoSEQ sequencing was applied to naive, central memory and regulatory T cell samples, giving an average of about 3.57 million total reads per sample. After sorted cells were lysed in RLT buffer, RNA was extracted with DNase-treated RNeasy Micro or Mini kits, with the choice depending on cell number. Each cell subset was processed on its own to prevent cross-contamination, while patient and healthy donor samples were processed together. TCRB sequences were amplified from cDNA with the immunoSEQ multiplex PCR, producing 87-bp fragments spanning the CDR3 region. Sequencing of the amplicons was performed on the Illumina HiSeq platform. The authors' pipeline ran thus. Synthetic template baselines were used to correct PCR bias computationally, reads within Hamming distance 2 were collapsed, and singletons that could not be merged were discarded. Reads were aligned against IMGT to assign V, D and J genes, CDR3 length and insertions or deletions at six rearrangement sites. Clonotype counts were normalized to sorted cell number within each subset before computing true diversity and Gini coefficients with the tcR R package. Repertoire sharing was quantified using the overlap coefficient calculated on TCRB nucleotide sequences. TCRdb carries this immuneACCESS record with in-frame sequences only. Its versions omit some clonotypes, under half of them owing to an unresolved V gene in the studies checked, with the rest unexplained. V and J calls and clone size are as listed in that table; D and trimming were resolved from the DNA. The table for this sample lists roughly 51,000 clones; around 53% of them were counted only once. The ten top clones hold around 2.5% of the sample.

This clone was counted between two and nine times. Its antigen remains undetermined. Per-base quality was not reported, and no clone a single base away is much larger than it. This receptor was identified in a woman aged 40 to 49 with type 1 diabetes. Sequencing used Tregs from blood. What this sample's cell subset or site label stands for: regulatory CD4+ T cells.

The base sequence is TGTGCCAGCAGCCTACGGTATGGCTACACCTTC. Translated, it reads CASSLRYGYTF. The V and J genes are TRBV5-6 and TRBJ1-2, with the D segment identity uncertain. Sequences SGHDT (CDR1) and YYEEEE (CDR2) are obtained from the germline V gene. At the junction V is shortened by 4 bases and J by 5 bases, with 6 bases in between. Including cysteine and phenylalanine, the CDR3 has 11 amino acids. Only CDR3 DNA is held: 33 bases, read in frame from base 1.